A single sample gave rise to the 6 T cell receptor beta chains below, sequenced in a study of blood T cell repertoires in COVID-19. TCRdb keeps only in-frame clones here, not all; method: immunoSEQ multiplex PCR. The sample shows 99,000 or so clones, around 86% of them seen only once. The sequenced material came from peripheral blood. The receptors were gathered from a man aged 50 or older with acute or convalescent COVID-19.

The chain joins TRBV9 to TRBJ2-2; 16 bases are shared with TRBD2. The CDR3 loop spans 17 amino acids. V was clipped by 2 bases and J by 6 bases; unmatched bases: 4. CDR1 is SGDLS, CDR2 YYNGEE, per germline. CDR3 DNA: TGTGCCAGCAGCGTGGGACTAGCGGGGGGGTTATCCGGGGAGCTGTTTTTT. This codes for CASSVGLAGGLSGELFF.

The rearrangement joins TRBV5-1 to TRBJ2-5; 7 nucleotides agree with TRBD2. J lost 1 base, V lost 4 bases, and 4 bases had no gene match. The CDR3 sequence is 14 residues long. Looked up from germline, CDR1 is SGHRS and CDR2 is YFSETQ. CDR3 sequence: CASSGTTFQETQYF. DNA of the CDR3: TGCGCCAGCAGCGGGACTACCTTCCAAGAGACCCAGTACTTC.

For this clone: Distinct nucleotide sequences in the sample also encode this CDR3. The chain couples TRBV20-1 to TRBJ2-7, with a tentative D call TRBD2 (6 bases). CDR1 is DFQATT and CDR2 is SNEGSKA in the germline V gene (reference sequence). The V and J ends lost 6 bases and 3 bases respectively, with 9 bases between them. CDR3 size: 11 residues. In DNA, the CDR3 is TGCAGTGCACTGGGAGGCTACGAGCAGTACTTC. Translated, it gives CSALGGYEQYF.

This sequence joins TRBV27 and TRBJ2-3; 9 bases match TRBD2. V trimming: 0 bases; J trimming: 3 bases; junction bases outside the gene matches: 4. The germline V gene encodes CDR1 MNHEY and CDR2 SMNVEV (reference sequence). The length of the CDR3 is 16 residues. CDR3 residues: CASSLSSGRGTDTQYF. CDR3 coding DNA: TGTGCCAGCAGTTTATCTAGCGGGAGAGGGACAGATACGCAGTATTTT.

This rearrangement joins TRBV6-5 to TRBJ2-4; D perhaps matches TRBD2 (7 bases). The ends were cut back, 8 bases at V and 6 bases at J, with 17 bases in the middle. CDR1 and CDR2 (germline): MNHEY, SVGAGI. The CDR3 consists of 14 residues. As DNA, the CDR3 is TGTGCCAGCCGAAGGGGGGGGGATGGAAACATTCAGTACTTC. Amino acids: CASRRGGDGNIQYF.

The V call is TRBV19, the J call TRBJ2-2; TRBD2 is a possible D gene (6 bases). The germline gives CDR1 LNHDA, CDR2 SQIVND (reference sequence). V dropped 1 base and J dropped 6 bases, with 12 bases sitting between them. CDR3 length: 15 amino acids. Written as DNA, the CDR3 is TGTGCCAGTAGTATAGCCGAGACTAGATCCGGGGAGCTGTTTTTT. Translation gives CASSIAETRSGELFF.